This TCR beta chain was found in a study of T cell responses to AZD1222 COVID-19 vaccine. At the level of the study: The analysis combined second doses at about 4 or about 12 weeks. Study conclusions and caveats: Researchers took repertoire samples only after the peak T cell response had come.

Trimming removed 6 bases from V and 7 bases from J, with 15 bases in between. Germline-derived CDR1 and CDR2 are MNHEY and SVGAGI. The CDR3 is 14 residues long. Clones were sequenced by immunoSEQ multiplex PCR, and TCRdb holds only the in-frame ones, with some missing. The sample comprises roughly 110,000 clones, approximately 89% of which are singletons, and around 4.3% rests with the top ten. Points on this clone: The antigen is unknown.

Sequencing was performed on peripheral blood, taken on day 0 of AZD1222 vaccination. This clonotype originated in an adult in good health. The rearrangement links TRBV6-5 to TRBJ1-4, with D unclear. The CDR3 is CASRNHRSTEKLFF. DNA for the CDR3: TGTGCCAGCAGGAACCACAGATCCACTGAAAAACTGTTTTTT.